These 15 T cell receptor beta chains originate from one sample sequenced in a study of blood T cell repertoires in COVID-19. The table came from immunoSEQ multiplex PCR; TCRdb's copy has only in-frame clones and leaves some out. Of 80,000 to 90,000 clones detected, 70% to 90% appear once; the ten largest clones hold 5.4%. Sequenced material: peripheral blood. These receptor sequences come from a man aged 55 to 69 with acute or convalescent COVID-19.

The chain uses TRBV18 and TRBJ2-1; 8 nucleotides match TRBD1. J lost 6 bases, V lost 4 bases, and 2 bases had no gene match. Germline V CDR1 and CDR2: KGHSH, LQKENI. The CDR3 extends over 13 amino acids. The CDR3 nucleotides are TGTGCCAGCTCACGGGGACAGGTCAATGAGCAGTTCTTC. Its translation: CASSRGQVNEQFF.

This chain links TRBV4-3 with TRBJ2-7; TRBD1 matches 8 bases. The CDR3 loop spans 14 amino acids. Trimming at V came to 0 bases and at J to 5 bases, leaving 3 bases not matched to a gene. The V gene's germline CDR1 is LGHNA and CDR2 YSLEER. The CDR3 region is CASSQETGVHEQYF. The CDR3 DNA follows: TGCGCCAGCAGCCAAGAGACAGGGGTCCACGAGCAGTACTTC.

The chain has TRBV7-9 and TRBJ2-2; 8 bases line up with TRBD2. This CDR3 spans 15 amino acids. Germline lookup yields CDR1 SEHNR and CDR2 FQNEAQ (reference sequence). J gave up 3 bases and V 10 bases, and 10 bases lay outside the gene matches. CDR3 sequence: CATPRGGPDTGELFF. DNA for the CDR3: TGTGCCACTCCTCGGGGGGGGCCCGACACCGGGGAGCTGTTTTTT.

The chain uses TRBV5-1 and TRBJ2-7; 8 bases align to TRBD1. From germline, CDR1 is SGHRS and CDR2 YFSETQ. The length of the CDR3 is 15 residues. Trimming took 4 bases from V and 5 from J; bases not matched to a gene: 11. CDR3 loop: CASSPSTGGSNEQYF. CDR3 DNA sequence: TGCGCCAGCAGCCCCTCCACAGGGGGAAGCAACGAGCAGTACTTC.

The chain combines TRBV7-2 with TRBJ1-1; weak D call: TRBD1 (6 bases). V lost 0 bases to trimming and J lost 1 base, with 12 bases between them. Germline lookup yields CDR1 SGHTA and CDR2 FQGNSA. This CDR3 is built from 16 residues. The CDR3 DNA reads TGTGCCAGCAGCTTAGCATTAGACAGGCCGAACACTGAAGCTTTCTTT. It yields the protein CASSLALDRPNTEAFF. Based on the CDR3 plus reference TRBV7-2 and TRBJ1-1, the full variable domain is GAGVSQSPSNKVTEKGKDVELRCDPISGHTALYWYRQSLGQGLEFLIYFQGNSAPDKSGLPSDRFSAERTGGSVSTLTIQRTQQEDSAVYLCASSLALDRPNTEAFFGQGTRLTVV.

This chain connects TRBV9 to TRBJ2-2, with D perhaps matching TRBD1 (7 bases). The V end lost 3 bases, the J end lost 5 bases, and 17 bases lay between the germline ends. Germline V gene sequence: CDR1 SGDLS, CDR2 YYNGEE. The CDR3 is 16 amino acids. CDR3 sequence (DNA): TGTGCCAGCAGCGCCAAAGGGGGCCGGGGGACCGGGGAGCTGTTTTTT. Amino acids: CASSAKGGRGTGELFF.

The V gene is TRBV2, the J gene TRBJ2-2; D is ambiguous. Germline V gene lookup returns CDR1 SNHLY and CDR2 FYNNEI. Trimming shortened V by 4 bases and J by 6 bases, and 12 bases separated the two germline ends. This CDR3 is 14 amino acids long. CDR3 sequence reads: CASSVSPRAGELFF. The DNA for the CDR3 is TGTGCCAGCAGTGTCAGCCCCCGGGCCGGGGAGCTGTTTTTT.

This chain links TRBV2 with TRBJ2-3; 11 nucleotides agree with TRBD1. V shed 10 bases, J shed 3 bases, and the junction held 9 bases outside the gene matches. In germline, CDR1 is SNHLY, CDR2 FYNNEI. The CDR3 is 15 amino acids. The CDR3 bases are TGTGCCAACCTACCCGGACAGGGGGCAACAGATACGCAGTATTTT. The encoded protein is CANLPGQGATDTQYF.

CDR3 residues: CASSQDRDYLNTGELFF. The CDR3 DNA sequence: TGTGCCAGCAGCCAAGATAGAGACTACTTAAACACCGGGGAGCTGTTTTTT. The chain has TRBV3-1 (or the pseudogene TRBV3-2) and TRBJ2-2; weak D call: TRBD2 (5 bases). Per the germline V gene, CDR1 is LGHDT and CDR2 is YNNKEL (reference sequence). The CDR3 runs to 17 residues. Trimming pared 0 bases from V and 2 bases from J, leaving 13 bases between.

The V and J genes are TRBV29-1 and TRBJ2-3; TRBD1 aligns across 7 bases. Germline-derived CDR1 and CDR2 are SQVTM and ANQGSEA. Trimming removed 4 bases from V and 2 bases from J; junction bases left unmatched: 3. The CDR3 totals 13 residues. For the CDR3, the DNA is TGCAGCGTTGGACAGGGACACACAGATACGCAGTATTTT. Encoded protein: CSVGQGHTDTQYF.

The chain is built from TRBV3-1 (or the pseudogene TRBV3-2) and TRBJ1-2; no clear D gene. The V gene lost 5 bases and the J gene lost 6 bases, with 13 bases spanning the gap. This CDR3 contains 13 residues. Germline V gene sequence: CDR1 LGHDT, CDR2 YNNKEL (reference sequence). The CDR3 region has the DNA TGTGCCAGCAGCTTGGTCGGGGTTAATGGCTACACCTTC. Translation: CASSLVGVNGYTF.

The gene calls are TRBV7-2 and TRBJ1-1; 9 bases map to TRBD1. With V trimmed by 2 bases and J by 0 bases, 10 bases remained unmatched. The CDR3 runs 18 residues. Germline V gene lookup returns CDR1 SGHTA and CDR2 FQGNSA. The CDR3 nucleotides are TGTGCCAGCAGCTTACTCCCGCGACAGGGGGTTATGAACACTGAAGCTTTCTTT. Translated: CASSLLPRQGVMNTEAFF. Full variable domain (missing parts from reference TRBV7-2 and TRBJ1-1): GAGVSQSPSNKVTEKGKDVELRCDPISGHTALYWYRQSLGQGLEFLIYFQGNSAPDKSGLPSDRFSAERTGGSVSTLTIQRTQQEDSAVYLCASSLLPRQGVMNTEAFFGQGTRLTVV.

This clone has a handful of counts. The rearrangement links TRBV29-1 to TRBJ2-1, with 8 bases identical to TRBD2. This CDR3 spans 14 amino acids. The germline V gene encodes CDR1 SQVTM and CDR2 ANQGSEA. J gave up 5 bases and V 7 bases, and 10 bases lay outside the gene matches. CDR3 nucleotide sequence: TGCAGCGCAGTAAGCGGGGGCCTCCACAATGAGCAGTTCTTC. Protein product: CSAVSGGLHNEQFF.

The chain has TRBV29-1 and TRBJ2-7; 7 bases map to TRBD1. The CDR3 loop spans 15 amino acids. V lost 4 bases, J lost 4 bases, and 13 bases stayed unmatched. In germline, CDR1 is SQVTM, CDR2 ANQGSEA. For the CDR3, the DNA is TGCAGCGTTGGGCAAAGGGACAGCGAGAGATACGAGCAGTACTTC. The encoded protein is CSVGQRDSERYEQYF.

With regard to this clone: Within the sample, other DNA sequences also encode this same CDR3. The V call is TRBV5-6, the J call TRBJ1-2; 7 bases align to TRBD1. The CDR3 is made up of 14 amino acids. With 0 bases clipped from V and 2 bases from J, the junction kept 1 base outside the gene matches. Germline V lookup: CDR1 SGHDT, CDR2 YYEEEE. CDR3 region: CASSLGQGNYGYTF. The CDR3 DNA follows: TGTGCCAGCAGCTTGGGACAGGGCAACTATGGCTACACCTTC. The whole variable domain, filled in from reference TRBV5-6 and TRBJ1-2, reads DAGVTQSPTHLIKTRGQQVTLRCSPKSGHDTVSWYQQALGQGPQFIFQYYEEEERQRGNFPDRFSGHQFPNYSSELNVNALLLGDSALYLCASSLGQGNYGYTFGSGTRLTVV.